What follows are 23 T cell receptor beta chains derived from one specimen sequenced in a study of shared clonotypes between healthy human individuals. Produced via immunoSEQ multiplex PCR; TCRdb's table is partial and in-frame only. The data hold roughly 1,500,000 clones, with approximately 98.5% observed a single time. The sample consisted of naive CD4+ T cells sorted from blood. As for subset: CD45RA+ positively selected. The receptors were sampled from a man aged 30 to 45 in good health.

In this sample, this clone turned up once. J is TRBJ1-3 and V is TRBV19; D unclear. The germline V and J ends were trimmed by 8 bases and 2 bases, with 10 bases remaining between them. The CDR3 contains 13 residues. Looked up from germline, CDR1 is LNHDA and CDR2 is SQIVND (reference sequence). CDR3 amino acids: CASFFGAGNTIYF. CDR3 sequence (DNA): TGTGCCAGTTTTTTTGGAGCTGGAAACACCATATATTTT.

Points on this clone: Other nucleotide sequences from this sample produce the same CDR3. The V call is TRBV9, the J call TRBJ2-5; D perhaps matches TRBD1 (5 bases). Germline V lookup: CDR1 SGDLS, CDR2 YYNGEE. V was clipped by 0 bases and J by 5 bases, with 11 bases between them. The CDR3 has 14 residues. The CDR3 sequence is CASSVGQGRETQYF. The CDR3 DNA is TGTGCCAGCAGCGTAGGGCAGGGTCGGGAGACCCAGTACTTC.

This chain links TRBV7-9 with TRBJ2-7, with 9 bases that match TRBD2. CDR3 length: 17 residues. V gave up 5 bases and J gave up 3 bases; unmatched junction bases: 14. From germline, CDR1 is SEHNR and CDR2 FQNEAQ (reference sequence). The CDR3 DNA follows: TGTGCCAGCAGCCCCAAGGGTGTACTAGCGGGTTTCTACGAGCAGTACTTC. This codes for CASSPKGVLAGFYEQYF.

This chain links TRBV6-5 with TRBJ1-4, with 7 nucleotides matching TRBD1. V shed 5 bases and J 6 bases; nucleotides not matched to a gene: 3. Germline CDR1 MNHEY, CDR2 SVGAGI. The CDR3 loop spans 13 amino acids. The CDR3 loop reads CASSRQGDEKLFF. CDR3 DNA: TGTGCCAGCAGTCGACAGGGCGATGAAAAACTGTTTTTT.

The chain carries TRBV5-1 and TRBJ2-3, with D maybe TRBD1 (5 bases). V was clipped by 4 bases and J by 6 bases, with 15 bases between them. The length of the CDR3 is 14 residues. Looked up from germline, CDR1 is SGHRS and CDR2 is YFSETQ. CDR3 amino acids: CASSRTLVGDTQYF. DNA of the CDR3: TGCGCCAGCAGCAGGACACTCGTGGGGGATACGCAGTATTTT.

This clone appeared once. The chain carries TRBV27 and TRBJ2-7, with TRBD1 as a possible D gene (6 bases). Trimming left V 5 bases short and J 4 bases short, with 18 bases between. CDR3 size: 15 residues. The germline gives CDR1 MNHEY, CDR2 SMNVEV (reference sequence). As DNA, the CDR3 is TGTGCCAGCAGTCCCCAGTGGGGGCTCCTTTACGAGCAGTACTTC. It yields the protein CASSPQWGLLYEQYF.

This chain joins TRBV18 and TRBJ1-4; 9 bases are a match to TRBD1. Germline CDR1 KGHSH, CDR2 LQKENI. V lost 9 bases, J lost 5 bases, and 7 bases stayed unmatched. This CDR3 region has 14 residues. The CDR3, as DNA: TGTGCCAGTTCCCAGGACAGGGGAAATGAAAAACTGTTTTTT. Its translation is CASSQDRGNEKLFF.

V is TRBV11-1 and J is TRBJ2-2, with D maybe TRBD2 (5 bases). The V end was cut by 2 bases, the J end by 8 bases, with 18 bases between. The CDR3 runs 16 residues. The germline V gene has CDR1 SGHAT and CDR2 FQDESV (reference sequence). As DNA, the CDR3 is TGTGCCAGCAGCTTAAATATTCATCGGGGTTCTGGGGAGCTGTTTTTT. Its translation: CASSLNIHRGSGELFF.

This clone is a singleton in its sample. Distinct nucleotide sequences in the sample also encode this CDR3. The chain is built from TRBV18 and TRBJ2-6; D not resolved. With 4 bases removed from V and 0 bases from J, the gap between germline ends came to 7 bases. The CDR3 totals 15 residues. Per germline, CDR1 KGHSH and CDR2 LQKENI. CDR3 amino acids: CASSLQSSGANVLTF. The CDR3 DNA follows: TGTGCCAGCTCACTACAGAGCTCTGGGGCCAACGTCCTGACTTTC.

The chain recombines TRBV5-1 with TRBJ1-1; TRBD1 might be the D (5 bases). In germline, CDR1 is SGHRS, CDR2 YFSETQ. The CDR3 loop spans 15 amino acids. The ends were cut back, 5 bases at V and 0 bases at J, with 14 bases in the middle. This CDR3 reads CASRGGSQMNTEAFF. The CDR3 bases are TGCGCCAGCAGGGGGGGTTCGCAAATGAACACTGAAGCTTTCTTT.

The chain links TRBV11-2 to TRBJ2-7; TRBD2 matches at 10 bases. The trim removed 5 bases at V and 2 bases at J, leaving 6 bases unmatched. This CDR3 has 15 amino acids. Looked up from germline, CDR1 is SGHAT and CDR2 is FQNNGV. Here the CDR3 reads CASSKREGGAYEQYF. The CDR3 nucleotides read TGTGCCAGCAGCAAGCGGGAGGGGGGGGCCTACGAGCAGTACTTC.

Regarding this clone: The junction departs from germline at one end; a sequencing error may be responsible. The V call is TRBV29-1, the J call TRBJ2-3; no definite D call. The CDR3 length is 9 residues. CDR1 and CDR2 (germline): SQVTM, ANQGSEA. The CDR3 protein is CPITDTQYF. In DNA form, the CDR3 reads TGTCCCATCACAGATACGCAGTATTTT.

The rearrangement joins TRBV10-1 to TRBJ2-4; the D gene is possibly TRBD1 (6 bases). CDR1 is WNHNN and CDR2 is SYGVQD in the germline V gene (reference sequence). This CDR3 comprises 16 residues. V was cut by 3 bases and J by 0 bases, with 12 bases left in between. The CDR3: CASSDHRVLAKNIQYF. Here the CDR3 DNA reads TGCGCCAGCAGTGACCACAGGGTTCTAGCCAAAAACATTCAGTACTTC.

CDR3 nucleotide sequence: TGTGCCAGCAGCGCGGGACTAGCGGGAGCCGCGAACCCCTTCTCTGGGGCCAACGTCCTGACTTTC. This encodes CASSAGLAGAANPFSGANVLTF. The chain couples TRBV9 to TRBJ2-6; 14 positions match TRBD2. The CDR3 totals 22 residues. Germline V CDR1 and CDR2: SGDLS, YYNGEE. The V segment lost 3 bases and the J segment 0 bases; nucleotides outside the gene matches: 14.

The genes are TRBV7-8 and TRBJ2-7, with 9 bases aligning to TRBD2. The germline gives CDR1 SGHVS, CDR2 FQNEAQ. J was trimmed by 3 bases and V by 5 bases; bases with no gene match: 8. CDR3 length: 15 amino acids. CDR3 in DNA: TGTGCCAGCAGCCCGCTAGCGGGACGTGTCTACGAGCAGTACTTC. As protein: CASSPLAGRVYEQYF.

In DNA, the CDR3 is TGTGCCAGCAGCCCCGGACTAGACAATGAGCAGTTCTTC. This encodes CASSPGLDNEQFF. The gene calls are TRBV11-2 and TRBJ2-1, with 7 bases identical to TRBD2. The germline V gene encodes CDR1 SGHAT and CDR2 FQNNGV. The CDR3 is made up of 13 amino acids. With 5 bases clipped from V and 5 bases from J, the junction kept 3 bases outside the gene matches.

The CDR3: CAISSPRDLDTQYF. The CDR3 bases are TGTGCCATCAGTTCCCCCCGGGACCTAGATACGCAGTATTTT. The chain combines TRBV10-3 with TRBJ2-3; D may correspond to TRBD1 or TRBD2 (5 bases each). CDR1 is ENHRY, CDR2 SYGVKD, per germline. Trimming shortened V by 5 bases and J by 5 bases, and 14 bases separated the two germline ends. This CDR3 contains 14 residues.

Comments on this clone: The same CDR3 is also encoded by other DNA sequences in this sample. This chain uses TRBV6-5 with TRBJ1-2; 9 positions agree with TRBD1. The CDR3 spans 11 residues. Unmatched junction bases numbered 2, after V lost 8 bases and J lost 7 bases. Germline V gene sequence: CDR1 MNHEY, CDR2 SVGAGI. CDR3 in amino acids: CASGQGPGYTF. CDR3 nucleotides: TGTGCCAGCGGACAGGGGCCTGGCTACACCTTC.

The rearrangement links TRBV19 to TRBJ1-5; D gene uncertain. Germline CDR1 and CDR2: LNHDA and SQIVND (reference sequence). V was shortened by 6 bases and J by 4 bases, with 19 bases between the two germline ends. The CDR3 has 16 residues. The CDR3 sequence is CASRERPGRTNQPQHF. Here the CDR3 DNA reads TGTGCCAGTAGAGAAAGGCCAGGTAGAACTAATCAGCCCCAGCATTTT.

Written as DNA, the CDR3 is TGTGCCAGCAGCCCCGGACTAGCCGGGGAGCTGTTTTTT. It is translated as CASSPGLAGELFF. V usage is TRBV11-1 and J usage is TRBJ2-2; 7 bases are a match to TRBD2. The ends lost 5 bases at V and 6 bases at J; junction bases unmatched: 3. The germline V gene has CDR1 SGHAT and CDR2 FQDESV (reference sequence). The CDR3 sequence is 13 residues long.

The chain uses TRBV21-1 and TRBJ1-1; the table's TRBD1 call for D was not verified on the DNA. TRBV21-1 is a known pseudogene. This CDR3 has 13 amino acids. For the CDR3, the DNA is TGTGCCGTCCGGCAGGGGGCTTACACTGAAGCTTTCTTT. It is translated as CAVRQGAYTEAFF.

Regarding this clone: Different DNA sequences within this sample yield the same CDR3. The V gene is TRBV5-1, the J gene TRBJ2-7; D may be TRBD1 (6 bases). In germline, CDR1 is SGHRS, CDR2 YFSETQ. The CDR3 has 13 amino acids. The V and J ends lost 2 bases and 2 bases respectively, with 8 bases between them. The CDR3 spells CASSFTGTYEQYF. CDR3 nucleotide sequence: TGCGCCAGCAGCTTTACAGGGACCTACGAGCAGTACTTC. The whole variable domain, remainder taken from reference TRBV5-1 and TRBJ2-7, is KAGVTQTPRYLIKTRGQQVTLSCSPISGHRSVSWYQQTPGQGLQFLFEYFSETQRNKGNFPGRFSGRQFSNSRSEMNVSTLELGDSALYLCASSFTGTYEQYFGPGTRLTVT.

As regards this clone: This CDR3 is also generated by other DNA sequences in the sample. The genes are TRBV5-1 and TRBJ2-1; no reliable D call. This CDR3 is built from 15 residues. The germline V gene has CDR1 SGHRS and CDR2 YFSETQ. Trimming cost V 0 bases and J 0 bases, with 7 bases left between them. CDR3 coding DNA: TGCGCCAGCAGCTTGGCCAGTTCCTCCTACAATGAGCAGTTCTTC. Protein product: CASSLASSSYNEQFF. Full variable domain (missing parts from reference TRBV5-1 and TRBJ2-1): KAGVTQTPRYLIKTRGQQVTLSCSPISGHRSVSWYQQTPGQGLQFLFEYFSETQRNKGNFPGRFSGRQFSNSRSEMNVSTLELGDSALYLCASSLASSSYNEQFFGPGTRLTVL.